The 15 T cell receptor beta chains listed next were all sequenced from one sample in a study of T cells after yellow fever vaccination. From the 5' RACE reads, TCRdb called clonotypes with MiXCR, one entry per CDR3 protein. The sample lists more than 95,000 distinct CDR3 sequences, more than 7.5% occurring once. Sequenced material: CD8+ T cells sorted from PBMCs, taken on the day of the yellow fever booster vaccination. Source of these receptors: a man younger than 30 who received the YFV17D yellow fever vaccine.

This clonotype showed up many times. Written as DNA, the CDR3 is TGTGCCACCAGTGATGGCGGGACAGGGGGTACTAACTATGGCTACACCTTC. Translating it yields CATSDGGTGGTNYGYTF. J is TRBJ1-2 and V is TRBV24-1; 11 positions agree with TRBD1. With V trimmed by 3 bases and J by 0 bases, 5 bases remained unmatched. The CDR3 has 17 residues. In germline, CDR1 is KGHDR, CDR2 SFDVKD.

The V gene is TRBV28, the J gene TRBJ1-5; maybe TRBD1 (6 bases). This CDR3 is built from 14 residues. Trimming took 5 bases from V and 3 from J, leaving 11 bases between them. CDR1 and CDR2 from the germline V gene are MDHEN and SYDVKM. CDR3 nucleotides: TGTGCCAGCAGTCCACAGGGTTTCAATCAGCCCCAGCATTTT. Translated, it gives CASSPQGFNQPQHF.

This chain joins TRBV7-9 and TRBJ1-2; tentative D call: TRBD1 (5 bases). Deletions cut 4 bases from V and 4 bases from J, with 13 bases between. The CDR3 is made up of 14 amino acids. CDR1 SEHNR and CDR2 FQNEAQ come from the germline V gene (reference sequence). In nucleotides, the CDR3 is TGTGCCAGCAGCTCTGGGACCGAAACCTATGGCTACACCTTC. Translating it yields CASSSGTETYGYTF.

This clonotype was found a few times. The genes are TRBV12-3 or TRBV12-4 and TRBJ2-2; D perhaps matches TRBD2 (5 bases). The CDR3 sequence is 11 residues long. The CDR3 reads CVSNGAGELFF. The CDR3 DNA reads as TGTGTCTCGAACGGGGCCGGGGAGCTGTTTTTT.

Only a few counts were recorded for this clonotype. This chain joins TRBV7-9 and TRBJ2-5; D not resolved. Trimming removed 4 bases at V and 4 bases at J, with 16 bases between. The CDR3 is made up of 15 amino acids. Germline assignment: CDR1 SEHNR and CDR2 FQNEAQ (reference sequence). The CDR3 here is CASSSWSSKIETQYF. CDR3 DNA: TGTGCCAGCAGCTCATGGAGCAGCAAGATAGAGACCCAGTACTTC.

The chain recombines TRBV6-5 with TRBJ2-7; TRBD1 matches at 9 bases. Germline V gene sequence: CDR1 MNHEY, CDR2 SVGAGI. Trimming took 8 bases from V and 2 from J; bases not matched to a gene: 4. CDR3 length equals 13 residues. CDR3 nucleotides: TGTGCCAGCCGCCGGACAGGGGCCTACGAGCAGTACTTC. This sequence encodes CASRRTGAYEQYF.

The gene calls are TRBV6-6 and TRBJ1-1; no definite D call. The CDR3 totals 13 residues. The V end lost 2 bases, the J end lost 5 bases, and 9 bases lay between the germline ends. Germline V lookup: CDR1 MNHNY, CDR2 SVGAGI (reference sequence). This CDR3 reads CASSYLSSTEAFF. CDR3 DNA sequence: TGTGCCAGCAGTTACCTAAGTTCTACTGAAGCTTTCTTT.

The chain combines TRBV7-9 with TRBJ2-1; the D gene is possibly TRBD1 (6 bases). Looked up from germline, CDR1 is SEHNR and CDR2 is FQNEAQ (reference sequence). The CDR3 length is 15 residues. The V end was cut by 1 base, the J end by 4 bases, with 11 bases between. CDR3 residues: CASSLGRGPYNEQFF. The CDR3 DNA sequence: TGTGCCAGCAGCTTAGGCAGGGGACCATACAATGAGCAGTTCTTC.

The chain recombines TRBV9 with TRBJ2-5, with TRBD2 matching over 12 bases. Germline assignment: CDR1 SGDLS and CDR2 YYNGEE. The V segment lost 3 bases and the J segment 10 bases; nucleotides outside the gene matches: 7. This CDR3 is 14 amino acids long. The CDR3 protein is CASSGTSGEVSQYF. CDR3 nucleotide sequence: TGTGCCAGCAGCGGGACTAGCGGGGAAGTCAGCCAGTACTTC. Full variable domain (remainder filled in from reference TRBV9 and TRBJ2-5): DSGVTQTPKHLITATGQRVTLRCSPRSGDLSVYWYQQSLDQGLQFLIQYYNGEERAKGNILERFSAQQFPDLHSELNLSSLELGDSALYFCASSGTSGEVSQYFGPGTRLLVL.

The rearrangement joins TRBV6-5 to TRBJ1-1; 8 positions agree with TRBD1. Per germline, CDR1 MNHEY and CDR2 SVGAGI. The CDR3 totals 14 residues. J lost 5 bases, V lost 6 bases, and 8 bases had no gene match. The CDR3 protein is CASRLRTGRTEAFF. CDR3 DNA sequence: TGTGCCAGCAGACTGAGGACAGGGCGGACTGAAGCTTTCTTT.

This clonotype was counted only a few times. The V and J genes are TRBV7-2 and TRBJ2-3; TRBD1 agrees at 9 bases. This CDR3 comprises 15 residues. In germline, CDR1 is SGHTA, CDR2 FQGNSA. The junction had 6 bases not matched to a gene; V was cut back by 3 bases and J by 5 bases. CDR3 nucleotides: TGTGCCAGCAGCTTGGGACAGGGTGATGGAGATACGCAGTATTTT. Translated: CASSLGQGDGDTQYF.

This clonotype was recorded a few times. CDR3 region: CASSLGGAADGYTF. The CDR3 bases are TGTGCCAGCAGCTTGGGAGGAGCGGCGGATGGCTACACCTTC. V usage is TRBV5-4 and J usage is TRBJ1-2; D is unresolved. The CDR3 has 14 residues. CDR1 is SGHNT, CDR2 YYREEE, per germline (reference sequence). V was shortened by 0 bases and J by 6 bases, with 12 bases between the two germline ends.

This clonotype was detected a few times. The CDR3 nucleotides read TGTGCCAGCACCGACAGGGTCTCCTATAATTCACCCCTCCACTTT. Residues: CASTDRVSYNSPLHF. The chain has TRBV27 and TRBJ1-6; 7 bases fit TRBD1. Losses at the gene ends were 7 bases for V and 0 bases for J; bases not matched to a gene: 3. This CDR3 has 15 residues. Germline V gene data show CDR1 as MNHEY and CDR2 as SMNVEV (reference sequence).

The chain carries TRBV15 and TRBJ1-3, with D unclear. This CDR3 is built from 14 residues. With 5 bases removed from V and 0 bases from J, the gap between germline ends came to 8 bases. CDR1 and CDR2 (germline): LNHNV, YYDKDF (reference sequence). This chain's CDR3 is CATSPRSSGNTIYF. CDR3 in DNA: TGTGCCACCAGCCCAAGGAGCTCTGGAAACACCATATATTTT.

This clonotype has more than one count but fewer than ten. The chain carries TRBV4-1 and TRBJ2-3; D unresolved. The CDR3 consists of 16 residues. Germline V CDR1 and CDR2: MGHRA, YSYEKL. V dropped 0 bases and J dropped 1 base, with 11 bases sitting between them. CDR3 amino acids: CASSQDKGRRTDTQYF. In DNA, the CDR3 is TGCGCCAGCAGCCAAGATAAAGGACGCCGCACAGATACGCAGTATTTT.